A selection of T cell receptor beta chains follows, all from one sample in a study of blood T cell repertoires in COVID-19. This table comes from immunoSEQ multiplex PCR, and its TCRdb copy is limited to in-frame clones, with some not included. The sample shows about 140,000 clones, 70% to 90% of them seen only once. The sequenced material came from peripheral blood. The receptors come from a woman aged 55-75 years with acute or convalescent COVID-19. The CDR3 runs from the conserved cysteine through the conserved F or W. Each record gives: V gene, J gene, D gene, CDR3 protein. A D gene is named only where the DNA matches it firmly.

v_call: TRBV2; j_call: TRBJ2-6; d_call: -; cdr3_aa: CASSTGSGANVLTF
v_call: TRBV4-2; j_call: TRBJ2-2; d_call: TRBD2; cdr3_aa: CASSQHPSGANTGELFF
v_call: TRBV30; j_call: TRBJ2-7; d_call: TRBD2; cdr3_aa: CAWSLLAGGLGEQYF
v_call: TRBV19; j_call: TRBJ2-3; d_call: TRBD1; cdr3_aa: CASSIGQVSTDTQYF
v_call: TRBV10-3; j_call: TRBJ1-1; d_call: -; cdr3_aa: CAISADSDTEAFF
v_call: TRBV7-2; j_call: TRBJ2-3; d_call: -; cdr3_aa: CASSLKYRQGTDTQYF
v_call: TRBV18; j_call: TRBJ2-2; d_call: TRBD1; cdr3_aa: CASAEYTGAANTGELFF
v_call: TRBV6-5; j_call: TRBJ2-7; d_call: -; cdr3_aa: CASSKGYEQYF
v_call: TRBV4-1; j_call: TRBJ2-5; d_call: TRBD1; cdr3_aa: CASSQVDRGLETQYF
v_call: TRBV11-2; j_call: TRBJ2-3; d_call: -; cdr3_aa: CASSLAGTDTQYF
v_call: TRBV5-1; j_call: TRBJ2-1; d_call: -; cdr3_aa: CASSLGLAENNEQFF
v_call: TRBV6-1; j_call: TRBJ2-5; d_call: -; cdr3_aa: CASSEARGGVRETQYF
v_call: TRBV6-1; j_call: TRBJ2-3; d_call: -; cdr3_aa: CASSDGLPGNTDTQYF
v_call: TRBV5-1; j_call: TRBJ2-7; d_call: -; cdr3_aa: CASSPAPGPYEQYF
v_call: TRBV6-5; j_call: TRBJ1-4; d_call: TRBD1; cdr3_aa: CASRDDRGWGEKLFF
v_call: TRBV3-1/TRBV3-2; j_call: TRBJ1-5; d_call: TRBD1; cdr3_aa: CASSRGQGQPQHF
v_call: TRBV4-1; j_call: TRBJ2-7; d_call: TRBD1; cdr3_aa: CASSQPKLRDSLGRPFSYEQYF
v_call: TRBV28; j_call: TRBJ1-3; d_call: TRBD1; cdr3_aa: CASSSSGTGYSGNTIYF
v_call: TRBV9; j_call: TRBJ2-2; d_call: -; cdr3_aa: CASSLTRGNTGELFF
v_call: TRBV6-5; j_call: TRBJ2-5; d_call: -; cdr3_aa: CASSYSGTEQETQYF
v_call: TRBV3-1/TRBV3-2; j_call: TRBJ1-5; d_call: -; cdr3_aa: CASNRVNQPQHF
v_call: TRBV11-3; j_call: TRBJ2-7; d_call: TRBD1; cdr3_aa: CASSFDLTGANEQYF
v_call: TRBV6-5; j_call: TRBJ2-5; d_call: -; cdr3_aa: CASSFQPYLEETQYF
v_call: TRBV20-1; j_call: TRBJ1-2; d_call: TRBD1; cdr3_aa: CSASGDRGPYGYTF
v_call: TRBV19; j_call: TRBJ1-2; d_call: TRBD1; cdr3_aa: CASSEQGGDGYTF
v_call: TRBV7-9; j_call: TRBJ2-7; d_call: -; cdr3_aa: CASSQTESWEQYF
v_call: TRBV2; j_call: TRBJ1-2; d_call: TRBD1; cdr3_aa: CASSYQGAGGYTF
v_call: TRBV27; j_call: TRBJ1-2; d_call: -; cdr3_aa: CASSLSRKGLGGYTF
v_call: TRBV27; j_call: TRBJ1-2; d_call: TRBD1; cdr3_aa: CASSFQGADGYTF
v_call: TRBV7-8; j_call: TRBJ1-1; d_call: -; cdr3_aa: CASSLGDSLSGTEAFF
v_call: TRBV7-8; j_call: TRBJ2-3; d_call: -; cdr3_aa: CASSLEFGGAAGTQYF
v_call: TRBV3-1/TRBV3-2; j_call: TRBJ2-3; d_call: TRBD2; cdr3_aa: CASSSSSGGLSTDTQYF
v_call: TRBV3-1/TRBV3-2; j_call: TRBJ2-1; d_call: TRBD2; cdr3_aa: CASSPLAGVLYNEQFF
v_call: TRBV15; j_call: TRBJ1-6; d_call: -; cdr3_aa: CATSGTVNSPLHF
v_call: TRBV15; j_call: TRBJ1-1; d_call: -; cdr3_aa: CATSRDLMNTEAFF
v_call: TRBV7-2; j_call: TRBJ1-5; d_call: -; cdr3_aa: CASSLNQGSNQPQHF
v_call: TRBV4-1; j_call: TRBJ2-3; d_call: -; cdr3_aa: CASSQDPGVADTQYF
v_call: TRBV7-7; j_call: TRBJ2-1; d_call: TRBD1; cdr3_aa: CASSLRQGAGEQFF
v_call: TRBV7-6; j_call: TRBJ2-7; d_call: -; cdr3_aa: CASSLGFGGDRQAGEQYF
v_call: TRBV12-5; j_call: TRBJ1-5; d_call: -; cdr3_aa: CASGFWDNNQPQHF
v_call: TRBV5-4; j_call: TRBJ2-4; d_call: TRBD2; cdr3_aa: CASSLPLAGGPSDIQYF
v_call: TRBV19; j_call: TRBJ2-7; d_call: -; cdr3_aa: CASSIVSSGSYEQYF
v_call: TRBV19; j_call: TRBJ1-1; d_call: -; cdr3_aa: CASRSARGRRNTEAFF
v_call: TRBV4-3; j_call: TRBJ1-3; d_call: -; cdr3_aa: CASSQDQGTLGNTIYF
v_call: TRBV11-2; j_call: TRBJ2-3; d_call: TRBD2; cdr3_aa: CASSLVSGGYPRDTQYF
v_call: TRBV6-5; j_call: TRBJ1-6; d_call: -; cdr3_aa: CASRLLGGASPLHF
v_call: TRBV2; j_call: TRBJ1-6; d_call: -; cdr3_aa: CASSDGYSPLHF
v_call: TRBV7-2; j_call: TRBJ1-2; d_call: TRBD1; cdr3_aa: CASSFQRQGTYGYTF
v_call: TRBV30; j_call: TRBJ1-2; d_call: -; cdr3_aa: CAWSGARANYGYTF
v_call: TRBV2; j_call: TRBJ2-2; d_call: -; cdr3_aa: CASGTANTGELFF
v_call: TRBV5-3; j_call: TRBJ1-2; d_call: TRBD1; cdr3_aa: CARSTGQSYWGYTF
v_call: TRBV7-2; j_call: TRBJ2-5; d_call: -; cdr3_aa: CASSLASRETQYF